Below are 20 T cell receptor beta chains sequenced from a single sample in a study of shared clonotypes between healthy human individuals. Repertoires were generated with immunoSEQ multiplex PCR, while TCRdb's copy carries only in-frame clones and drops some. Seen here are around 370,000 clones, approximately 97% observed once, and the top ten hold around 0.32%. The specimen was memory CD8+ T cells sorted from blood. Indicated subset: CD45RO+ cells pooled with CCR7-negative TemRA cells. The receptors derive from a man aged 30 to 39 in good health.

The chain recombines TRBV9 with TRBJ2-7; D is ambiguous. Trimming removed 0 bases from V and 5 bases from J, with 15 bases in between. The V gene's germline CDR1 is SGDLS and CDR2 YYNGEE. The CDR3 consists of 15 residues. The CDR3: CASSVAGHPSDEQYF. The CDR3 DNA reads TGTGCCAGCAGCGTAGCGGGCCACCCCTCGGACGAGCAGTACTTC.

The chain has TRBV5-1 and TRBJ1-1; 8 bases map to TRBD1. Germline CDR1 and CDR2: SGHRS and YFSETQ. This CDR3 is built from 14 residues. Trimming at V came to 3 bases and at J to 4 bases, leaving 5 bases not matched to a gene. The CDR3 DNA sequence: TGCGCCAGCAGCTCCGGACAGGGTAGCACTGAAGCTTTCTTT. Protein: CASSSGQGSTEAFF.

The genes are TRBV5-5 and TRBJ2-1; TRBD2 aligns across 8 bases. The CDR3 consists of 16 residues. The germline gives CDR1 SGHKS, CDR2 YYEKEE (reference sequence). J lost 7 bases, V lost 5 bases, and 14 bases had no gene match. The CDR3: CASSGTSSQWGNEQFF. Written as DNA, the CDR3 is TGTGCCAGCAGTGGGACTAGTTCCCAGTGGGGGAATGAGCAGTTCTTC.

The chain links TRBV30 to TRBJ2-2, with 11 bases lining up with TRBD2. This CDR3 contains 18 residues. J gave up 1 base and V 0 bases, and 7 bases lay outside the gene matches. Germline CDR1 and CDR2: GTSNPN and SVGIG (reference sequence). CDR3 in DNA: TGTGCCTGGAGTGTATGGCCTAGCGGGAGGCGGAACACCGGGGAGCTGTTTTTT. Its protein is CAWSVWPSGRRNTGELFF. The complete variable domain, with remaining parts taken from reference TRBV30 and TRBJ2-2, reads SQTIHQWPATLVQPVGSPLSLECTVEGTSNPNLYWYRQAAGRGLQLLFYSVGIGQISSEVPQNLSASRPQDRQFILSSKKLLLSDSGFYLCAWSVWPSGRRNTGELFFGEGSRLTVL.

The V and J genes are TRBV4-2 and TRBJ2-7; tentatively, D is TRBD1 (5 bases). CDR1 is LGHNA, CDR2 YNFKEQ, per germline. The CDR3 runs to 15 residues. V was pared by 3 bases and J by 1 base, with 13 bases between. As DNA, the CDR3 is TGTGCCAGCAGCCACGACCTGACAGCTTCCTACGAGCAGTACTTC. Amino acids: CASSHDLTASYEQYF.

This chain connects TRBV30 to TRBJ1-5, with a possible D match to TRBD1 (6 bases). CDR1 and CDR2 (germline): GTSNPN, SVGIG (reference sequence). V lost 0 bases to trimming and J lost 0 bases, with 15 bases between them. CDR3 size: 17 residues. Here the CDR3 reads CAWSVWGGGHSNQPQHF. The CDR3 bases are TGTGCCTGGAGTGTATGGGGGGGCGGACATAGCAATCAGCCCCAGCATTTT.

This chain joins TRBV6-5 and TRBJ2-1, with D hard to call. This CDR3 contains 13 residues. Trimming cost V 3 bases and J 10 bases, with 13 bases left between them. Per germline, CDR1 MNHEY and CDR2 SVGAGI. CDR3: CASSYFLGTEQFF. In DNA form, the CDR3 reads TGTGCCAGCAGTTATTTTCTGGGCACCGAGCAGTTCTTC.

This chain joins TRBV12-5 and TRBJ1-2; unclear D gene. The germline gives CDR1 LGHNT, CDR2 FRNRAP. With 1 base removed from V and 0 bases from J, the gap between germline ends came to 3 bases. This CDR3 is built from 13 residues. This CDR3 is CASGLGTNYGYTF. CDR3 sequence (DNA): TGTGCTAGTGGTTTGGGCACTAACTATGGCTACACCTTC.

In DNA form, the CDR3 reads TGTGCCAGCAGCCCCCCAGCTGGGGCGAACACCGGGGAGCTGTTTTTT. Its protein product is CASSPPAGANTGELFF. V and J are TRBV16 and TRBJ2-2; no definite D call. This CDR3 is 16 amino acids long. V was pared by 4 bases and J by 0 bases, with 12 bases between. CDR1 and CDR2 (germline): KGHSY, FQNENV. Full variable domain (remainder filled in from reference TRBV16 and TRBJ2-2): GEEVAQTPKHLVRGEGQKAKLYCAPIKGHSYVFWYQQVLKNEFKFLISFQNENVFDETGMPKERFSAKCLPNSPCSLEIQATKLEDSAVYFCASSPPAGANTGELFFGEGSRLTVL.

The V call is TRBV23-1, the J call TRBJ1-2; TRBD1 aligns across 7 bases. TRBV23-1 is reported as an ORF; its role is uncertain. The CDR3 extends over 12 amino acids. V lost 3 bases and J lost 8; bases outside the gene matches: 3. CDR3: CASSHDRDGYTF. As DNA, the CDR3 is TGCGCCAGCAGTCACGACAGGGACGGCTACACCTTC.

The chain joins TRBV25-1 to TRBJ2-1, with D perhaps TRBD2 (5 bases). Germline V CDR1 and CDR2: MGHDK, SYGVNS. The CDR3 loop spans 13 amino acids. Trimming shortened V by 5 bases and J by 1 base, and 6 bases separated the two germline ends. CDR3 sequence reads: CASSQRSYNEQFF. The CDR3 DNA sequence: TGTGCCAGCAGTCAGCGGTCCTACAATGAGCAGTTCTTC.

The chain employs TRBV7-2 and TRBJ2-7, with 9 bases aligning to TRBD2. The CDR3 has 15 amino acids. With V trimmed by 5 bases and J by 1 base, 6 bases remained unmatched. Germline CDR1 and CDR2: SGHTA and FQGNSA. For the CDR3, the DNA is TGTGCCAGCAGCCCGGGACTAGCCTATTCCTACGAGCAGTACTTC. The encoded protein is CASSPGLAYSYEQYF. The whole variable domain, remainder taken from reference TRBV7-2 and TRBJ2-7, is GAGVSQSPSNKVTEKGKDVELRCDPISGHTALYWYRQSLGQGLEFLIYFQGNSAPDKSGLPSDRFSAERTGGSVSTLTIQRTQQEDSAVYLCASSPGLAYSYEQYFGPGTRLTVT.

About this clone: Other DNA sequences in this specimen translate into the identical CDR3. The V and J genes are TRBV5-4 and TRBJ2-2; D is unresolved. In germline, CDR1 is SGHNT, CDR2 YYREEE (reference sequence). V shed 1 base and J shed 4 bases, with 2 bases lying between them. This CDR3 has 12 amino acids. The CDR3 DNA sequence: TGTGCCAGCAGCTTGATCACCGGGGAGCTGTTTTTT. Its protein product is CASSLITGELFF.

V and J are TRBV6-6 and TRBJ2-1; D is perhaps TRBD2 (5 bases). V was shortened by 4 bases and J by 0 bases, with 13 bases between the two germline ends. The CDR3 is made up of 16 amino acids. Germline lookup yields CDR1 MNHNY and CDR2 SVGAGI (reference sequence). CDR3: CASSLFQRSSYNEQFF. The CDR3 DNA follows: TGTGCCAGCAGTTTGTTTCAGCGGAGCTCCTACAATGAGCAGTTCTTC.

This chain joins TRBV30 and TRBJ1-4; D possibly corresponds to TRBD1 (6 bases). CDR3 length: 16 amino acids. V lost 2 bases, J lost 8 bases, and 21 bases lay in between. In germline, CDR1 is GTSNPN, CDR2 SVGIG (reference sequence). The CDR3 nucleotides are TGTGCCTGGAGTCCGACAGGCTCAATAACCAGGGAAAAACTGTTTTTT. As protein: CAWSPTGSITREKLFF.

The chain combines TRBV15 with TRBJ2-7; D is ambiguous. V was pared by 0 bases and J by 3 bases, with 6 bases between. Germline V gene data show CDR1 as LNHNV and CDR2 as YYDKDF (reference sequence). The CDR3 length is 13 residues. DNA of the CDR3: TGTGCCACCAGCAGAGATTATCTCTACGAGCAGTACTTC. This codes for CATSRDYLYEQYF.

The chain combines TRBV5-4 with TRBJ2-1; 7 bases fit TRBD2. V was pared by 5 bases and J by 2 bases, with 7 bases of the junction left unmatched. Germline V gene sequence: CDR1 SGHNT, CDR2 YYREEE (reference sequence). The CDR3 has 15 residues. The chain's CDR3 is CASRSLAAPYNEQFF. The DNA of the CDR3 is TGTGCCAGCAGGTCTCTAGCGGCTCCCTACAATGAGCAGTTCTTC. Supplemented by reference TRBV5-4 and TRBJ2-1, the full variable domain reads ETGVTQSPTHLIKTRGQQVTLRCSSQSGHNTVSWYQQALGQGPQFIFQYYREEENGRGNFPPRFSGLQFPNYSSELNVNALELDDSALYLCASRSLAAPYNEQFFGPGTRLTVL.

The chain joins TRBV28 to TRBJ1-5; tentative D call: TRBD1 (5 bases). From germline, CDR1 is MDHEN and CDR2 SYDVKM. The V and J ends lost 4 bases and 2 bases respectively, with 18 bases between them. There are 17 residues in the CDR3. The CDR3 nucleotides are TGTGCCAGCAGTTCCGGGGGGGTCCACTCTGGCAATCAGCCCCAGCATTTT. Translation: CASSSGGVHSGNQPQHF.

The V and J genes are TRBV27 and TRBJ2-5; D may match TRBD1 or TRBD2 (5 bases each). Trimming pared 6 bases from V and 0 bases from J, leaving 14 bases between. This CDR3 is built from 15 residues. Germline V lookup: CDR1 MNHEY, CDR2 SMNVEV (reference sequence). The CDR3 DNA reads as TGTGCCAGCAGCCTAGAGGGGATCTACCAAGAGACCCAGTACTTC. Translated, it gives CASSLEGIYQETQYF.

The chain uses TRBV7-9 and TRBJ2-7, with a possible D match to TRBD1 (5 bases). V was trimmed by 4 bases and J by 0 bases, leaving 7 bases between them. Germline CDR1 and CDR2: SEHNR and FQNEAQ (reference sequence). This CDR3 has 13 amino acids. CDR3 loop: CASSSDNSYEQYF. Here the CDR3 DNA reads TGTGCCAGCAGCTCGGACAACTCCTACGAGCAGTACTTC.